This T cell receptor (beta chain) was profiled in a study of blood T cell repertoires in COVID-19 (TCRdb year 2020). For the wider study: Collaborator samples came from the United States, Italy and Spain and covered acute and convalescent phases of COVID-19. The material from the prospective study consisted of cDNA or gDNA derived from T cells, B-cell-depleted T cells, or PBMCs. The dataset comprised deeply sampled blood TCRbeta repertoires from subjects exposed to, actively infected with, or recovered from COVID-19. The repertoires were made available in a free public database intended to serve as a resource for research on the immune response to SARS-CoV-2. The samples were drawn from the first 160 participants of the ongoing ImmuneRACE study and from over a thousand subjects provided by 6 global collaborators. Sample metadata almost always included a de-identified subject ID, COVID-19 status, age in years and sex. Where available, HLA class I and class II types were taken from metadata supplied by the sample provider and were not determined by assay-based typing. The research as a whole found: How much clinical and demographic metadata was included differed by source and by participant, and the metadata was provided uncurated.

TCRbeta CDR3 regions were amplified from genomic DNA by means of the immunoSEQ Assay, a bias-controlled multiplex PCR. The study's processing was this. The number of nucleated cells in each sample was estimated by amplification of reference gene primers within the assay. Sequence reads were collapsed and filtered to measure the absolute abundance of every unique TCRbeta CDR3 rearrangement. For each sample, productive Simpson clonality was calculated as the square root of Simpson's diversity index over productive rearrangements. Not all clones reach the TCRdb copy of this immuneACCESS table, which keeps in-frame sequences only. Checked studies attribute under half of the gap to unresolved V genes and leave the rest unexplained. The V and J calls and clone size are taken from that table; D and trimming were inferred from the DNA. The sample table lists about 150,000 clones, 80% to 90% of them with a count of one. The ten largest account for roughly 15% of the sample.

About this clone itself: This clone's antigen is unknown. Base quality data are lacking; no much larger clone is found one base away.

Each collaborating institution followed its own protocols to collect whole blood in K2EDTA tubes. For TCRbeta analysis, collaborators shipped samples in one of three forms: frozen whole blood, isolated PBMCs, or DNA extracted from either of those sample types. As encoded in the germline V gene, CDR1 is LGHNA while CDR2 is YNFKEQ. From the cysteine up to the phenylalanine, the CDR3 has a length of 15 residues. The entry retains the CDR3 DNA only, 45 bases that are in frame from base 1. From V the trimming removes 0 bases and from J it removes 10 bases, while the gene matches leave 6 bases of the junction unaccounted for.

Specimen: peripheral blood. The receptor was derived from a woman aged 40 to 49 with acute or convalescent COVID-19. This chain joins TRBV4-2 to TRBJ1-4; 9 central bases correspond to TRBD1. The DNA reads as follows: TGTGCCAGCAGCCAAGACTTCCTGGACAGGGGAAAACTGTTTTTT. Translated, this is CASSQDFLDRGKLFF.